These 25 T cell receptor beta chains came from one sample sequenced in a study of T cells in tumors after PD-1 blockade. Clones were read by immunoSEQ multiplex PCR, and TCRdb kept only the in-frame ones, dropping some. Of 45,000 to 60,000 clones listed, about four fifths are singletons. The sample in question was PBMCs, obtained before anti-PD-1 treatment. These receptors originate from a human donor with basal cell carcinoma.

The chain is built from TRBV18 and TRBJ2-2; D may be TRBD1 or TRBD2 (6 bases each). The CDR3 runs 18 residues. Germline assignment: CDR1 KGHSH and CDR2 LQKENI. Deletions cut 6 bases from V and 2 bases from J, with 22 bases between. The CDR3 reads CASSSPSGAPPNTGELFF. Here the CDR3 DNA reads TGTGCCAGCTCGTCACCGTCGGGGGCCCCACCAAACACCGGGGAGCTGTTTTTT.

V usage is TRBV13 and J usage is TRBJ2-2; 7 bases map to TRBD1. The CDR3 is 15 amino acids. Germline V gene lookup returns CDR1 PRHDT and CDR2 FYEKMQ (reference sequence). After removal of 4 bases from V and 6 bases from J, the junction contained 8 bases not matched to a gene. Here the CDR3 DNA reads TGTGCCAGCAGCTCTTCCGACAGGGACCCCGGGGAGCTGTTTTTT. Protein sequence: CASSSSDRDPGELFF.

This clone was seen a handful of times. The gene calls are TRBV5-1 and TRBJ2-7, with TRBD2 matching 11 bases. The CDR3 runs to 15 residues. V shed 6 bases and J 3 bases; nucleotides not matched to a gene: 8. Germline V CDR1 and CDR2: SGHRS, YFSETQ. The DNA for the CDR3 is TGCGCCAGCATTGTACTAGCGGGGGTAAGCTACGAGCAGTACTTC. This sequence encodes CASIVLAGVSYEQYF.

V is TRBV19 and J is TRBJ2-7; 7 bases align to TRBD1. Germline CDR1 is LNHDA and CDR2 is SQIVND (reference sequence). The trim removed 2 bases at V and 3 bases at J, leaving 4 bases unmatched. This CDR3 has 14 amino acids. In DNA form, the CDR3 reads TGTGCCAGTAGTATACCCGACAGGGTCTACGAGCAGTACTTC. Its protein product is CASSIPDRVYEQYF.

The V call is TRBV13, the J call TRBJ1-6; tentatively, D is TRBD1 (5 bases). CDR1 is PRHDT and CDR2 is FYEKMQ in the germline V gene (reference sequence). This CDR3 spans 14 amino acids. Trimming stripped 4 bases from V and 14 bases from J, with 18 bases between. The CDR3 reads CASSSGDVYSSLHF. In DNA, the CDR3 is TGTGCCAGCAGCTCTGGGGACGTGTATTCGTCCCTCCACTTT. The whole variable domain, filled in from reference TRBV13 and TRBJ1-6, reads AAGVIQSPRHLIKEKRETATLKCYPIPRHDTVYWYQQGPGQDPQFLISFYEKMQSDKGSIPDRFSAQQFSDYHSELNMSSLELGDSALYFCASSSGDVYSSLHFGNGTRLTVT.

CDR3 sequence (DNA): TGTGCCAGCAGGGGGACAGGGGGCGGGGAGCTGTTTTTT. Protein: CASRGTGGGELFF. This rearrangement joins TRBV2 to TRBJ2-2, with TRBD1 matching over 11 bases. Germline V CDR1 and CDR2: SNHLY, FYNNEI. The V segment lost 6 bases and the J segment 7 bases; nucleotides outside the gene matches: 1. The CDR3 loop spans 13 amino acids.

V gene TRBV28 combines with J gene TRBJ1-6; 8 nucleotides align to TRBD1. Trimming cost V 2 bases and J 9 bases; bases outside gene matches: 15. Germline V gene data show CDR1 as MDHEN and CDR2 as SYDVKM. The CDR3 is 18 amino acids. The CDR3 is CASSLRGGGGTGRSPLHF. Written as DNA, the CDR3 is TGTGCCAGCAGTTTAAGGGGGGGTGGAGGGACAGGTCGTTCACCCCTCCACTTT. Together with reference TRBV28 and TRBJ1-6, the CDR3 gives the full variable domain: DVKVTQSSRYLVKRTGEKVFLECVQDMDHENMFWYRQDPGLGLRLIYFSYDVKMKEKGDIPEGYSVSREKKERFSLILESASTNQTSMYLCASSLRGGGGTGRSPLHFGNGTRLTVT.

This sequence joins TRBV5-8 and TRBJ1-5, with a possible D match to TRBD1 (6 bases). CDR3 length: 15 amino acids. Germline-derived CDR1 and CDR2 are SGHTS and YDEGEE. Trimming shortened V by 2 bases and J by 0 bases, and 9 bases separated the two germline ends. The CDR3 here is CASSFQGYSNQPQHF. CDR3 DNA sequence: TGTGCCAGCAGCTTTCAGGGGTATAGCAATCAGCCCCAGCATTTT.

This chain joins TRBV6-5 and TRBJ1-1, with 7 bases identical to TRBD1. V lost 6 bases to trimming and J lost 6 bases; unmatched junction nucleotides: 4. CDR1 MNHEY and CDR2 SVGAGI come from the germline V gene. CDR3 length equals 12 residues. The CDR3, as DNA: TGTGCCAGCAGGGGGGGACAGCCTGAAGCTTTCTTT. It yields the protein CASRGGQPEAFF.

This chain links TRBV28 with TRBJ1-2; D is unclear. The CDR3 covers 12 residues. CDR1 and CDR2 (germline): MDHEN, SYDVKM. Trimming took 10 bases from V and 6 from J, leaving 15 bases between them. CDR3: CATRTAPDGYTF. CDR3 nucleotides: TGTGCCACCCGCACGGCCCCTGATGGCTACACCTTC.

Only one count was recorded for this clone. This sequence joins TRBV6-1 and TRBJ1-1; 12 bases agree with TRBD1. CDR1 is MNHNS, CDR2 SASEGT, per germline. The CDR3 spans 15 residues. V lost 3 bases and J lost 5; bases outside the gene matches: 4. CDR3 DNA sequence: TGTGCCAGCAGTGATCGGGACAGGGGGCGAACTGAAGCTTTCTTT. Residues: CASSDRDRGRTEAFF.

The rearrangement links TRBV7-3 to TRBJ2-3, with TRBD2 as a possible D gene (5 bases). CDR1 is SGHTA and CDR2 is FQGTGA in the germline V gene. CDR3 size: 16 residues. Trimming stripped 0 bases from V and 11 bases from J, with 21 bases between. The CDR3 loop is CASSLTPHRGGPGQYF. CDR3 bases: TGTGCCAGCAGCTTAACACCCCACCGAGGAGGCCCGGGGCAGTATTTT.

In this sample, this clone is medium-sized. This chain connects TRBV5-1 to TRBJ1-2, with D perhaps matching TRBD1 (6 bases). Trimming removed 4 bases from V and 3 bases from J, with 16 bases in between. Germline CDR1 and CDR2: SGHRS and YFSETQ. The CDR3 spans 15 residues. The CDR3 sequence: CASSPGDGPHYGYTF. The CDR3 DNA reads TGCGCCAGCAGCCCAGGGGACGGGCCGCACTATGGCTACACCTTC. The complete variable domain, with remaining parts taken from reference TRBV5-1 and TRBJ1-2, reads KAGVTQTPRYLIKTRGQQVTLSCSPISGHRSVSWYQQTPGQGLQFLFEYFSETQRNKGNFPGRFSGRQFSNSRSEMNVSTLELGDSALYLCASSPGDGPHYGYTFGSGTRLTVV.

The V call is TRBV6-5, the J call TRBJ1-1, with D possibly being TRBD1 (5 bases). The germline V gene encodes CDR1 MNHEY and CDR2 SVGAGI. Trimming stripped 1 base from V and 7 bases from J, with 7 bases between. The CDR3 loop spans 12 amino acids. CDR3 in amino acids: CASSYFGGEAFF. In nucleotides, the CDR3 is TGTGCCAGCAGTTACTTCGGGGGTGAAGCTTTCTTT.

This clone was observed a few times. The rearrangement joins TRBV25-1 to TRBJ1-2; D is perhaps TRBD1 (5 bases). This CDR3 region has 14 residues. In germline, CDR1 is MGHDK, CDR2 SYGVNS. Trimming took 5 bases from V and 8 from J, leaving 18 bases between them. CDR3 loop: CASSIEGPNHGYTF. The CDR3 DNA follows: TGTGCCAGCAGTATTGAGGGACCAAACCACGGCTACACCTTC.

The gene calls are TRBV9 and TRBJ2-2, with no clear D. CDR1 is SGDLS and CDR2 is YYNGEE in the germline V gene. Trimming left V 0 bases short and J 5 bases short, with 5 bases between. CDR3 length: 13 amino acids. CDR3 sequence: CASSVVGTGELFF. The CDR3 coding sequence is TGTGCCAGCAGCGTAGTAGGGACCGGGGAGCTGTTTTTT.

This clone was observed a few times. The chain is built from TRBV2 and TRBJ1-2; 9 bases are shared with TRBD1. The CDR3 consists of 14 residues. J was trimmed by 5 bases and V by 5 bases; bases with no gene match: 6. Per germline, CDR1 SNHLY and CDR2 FYNNEI. In nucleotides, the CDR3 is TGTGCCAGCAGTCCTACCGACAGGGGGTATGGCTACACCTTC. Amino acid sequence: CASSPTDRGYGYTF. Full variable domain (outside the CDR3, taken from reference TRBV2 and TRBJ1-2): EPEVTQTPSHQVTQMGQEVILRCVPISNHLYFYWYRQILGQKVEFLVSFYNNEISEKSEIFDDQFSVERPDGSNFTLKIRSTKLEDSAMYFCASSPTDRGYGYTFGSGTRLTVV.

The rearrangement uses TRBV2 and TRBJ1-1, with D possibly being TRBD1 (6 bases). Germline V gives CDR1 SNHLY, CDR2 FYNNEI. V was trimmed by 3 bases and J by 4 bases, leaving 12 bases between them. This CDR3 region has 14 residues. Here the CDR3 reads CASSDRPGVTEAFF. DNA for the CDR3: TGTGCCAGCAGTGATCGGCCAGGGGTCACTGAAGCTTTCTTT.

The V gene is TRBV23-1, the J gene TRBJ2-6, with D perhaps matching TRBD1 (5 bases). TRBV23-1 is annotated as an ORF whose role is uncertain. This CDR3 contains 19 residues. Trimming took off 0 bases at V and 6 bases at J, with 21 bases between the two ends. The CDR3, as DNA: TGCGCCAGCAGTCAATCGACCATGGACGCAGGGCCATTGGCCAACGTCCTGACTTTC. Its translation is CASSQSTMDAGPLANVLTF.

As regards this clone: Its ends do not fully match the called genes, so a read error is possible. V gene TRBV20-1 combines with J gene TRBJ2-1, with D uncertain. This CDR3 has 11 amino acids. Germline V gene data show CDR1 as DFQATT and CDR2 as SNEGSKA (reference sequence). The CDR3 protein is CSARVSAVQVF. In nucleotides, the CDR3 is TGCAGTGCTAGGGTGTCAGCCGTTCAGGTCTTC.

The CDR3 DNA is TGTGCCACCAGCAGAGGCCCTTTGGGAGGGCGGGCCACCGGGGAGCTGTTTTTT. Protein sequence: CATSRGPLGGRATGELFF. The chain couples TRBV15 to TRBJ2-2; 7 bases agree with TRBD2. The V segment lost 1 base and the J segment 4 bases; nucleotides outside the gene matches: 12. The V gene's germline CDR1 is LNHNV and CDR2 YYDKDF (reference sequence). This CDR3 is built from 18 residues.

This rearrangement joins TRBV19 to TRBJ1-6, with D tentatively TRBD1 (5 bases). The V gene lost 4 bases and the J gene lost 10 bases, with 14 bases spanning the gap. Germline CDR1 reads LNHDA; CDR2 reads SQIVND (reference sequence). The CDR3 totals 14 residues. CDR3 DNA sequence: TGTGCCAGTAGTAGCGGCGGGACGGAGTCACCCCTCCACTTT. Protein sequence: CASSSGGTESPLHF. The whole variable domain, filled in from reference TRBV19 and TRBJ1-6, reads DGGITQSPKYLFRKEGQNVTLSCEQNLNHDAMYWYRQDPGQGLRLIYYSQIVNDFQKGDIAEGYSVSREKKESFPLTVTSAQKNPTAFYLCASSSGGTESPLHFGNGTRLTVT.

V and J are TRBV4-1 and TRBJ1-6; no firm D call. The CDR3 spans 14 residues. V dropped 1 base and J dropped 5 bases, with 6 bases sitting between them. In germline, CDR1 is MGHRA, CDR2 YSYEKL. The CDR3 nucleotides are TGCGCCAGCAGCCAAGTCGGGAATAATTCACCCCTCCACTTT. This gives the protein CASSQVGNNSPLHF.

The chain couples TRBV9 to TRBJ2-7; 9 nucleotides agree with TRBD2. This CDR3 contains 15 residues. The trim removed 1 base at V and 4 bases at J, leaving 6 bases unmatched. The germline CDR1 and CDR2 sequences are SGDLS and YYNGEE. The CDR3 loop is CASSVSGGGAYEQYF. CDR3 in DNA: TGTGCCAGCAGCGTATCCGGCGGGGGGGCTTACGAGCAGTACTTC.

The V call is TRBV6-1, the J call TRBJ1-5; D not certain. Trimming left V 2 bases short and J 0 bases short, with 5 bases between. Germline CDR1 MNHNS, CDR2 SASEGT. CDR3 length equals 14 residues. The CDR3 DNA follows: TGTGCCAGCAGTGAAAGACATAGCAATCAGCCCCAGCATTTT. Translation gives CASSERHSNQPQHF.